This T cell receptor beta chain emerged from a study of cytotoxic CD8 clonotypes in ibrutinib-treated CLL. At the level of the study: Productive templates per sample averaged approximately 250,000; productive rearrangements, 94,082. The study's findings and limits: Whereas clonality rose at ibrutinib response, it declined toward baseline at progression.

This CDR3 is 14 amino acids long. Germline CDR1 is LGHNA and CDR2 is YNFKEQ. V was clipped by 0 bases and J by 3 bases, with 9 bases between them. This clone was detected only a few times. As yet, its antigen is unknown. Libraries were prepared by immunoSEQ multiplex PCR; TCRdb keeps only in-frame clonotypes and omits some of them. The sample gives just over 200,000 clones, about 75% of which show up once; roughly 5.9% is in the top ten. The TCR was taken from a human donor with chronic lymphocytic leukemia. The gene calls are TRBV4-2 and TRBJ2-7; D not resolved. The starting material was PBMCs, obtained after 12 months of ibrutinib treatment. The CDR3 loop reads CASSQELFGYEQYF. The CDR3 DNA is TGTGCCAGCAGCCAAGAACTATTCGGCTACGAGCAGTACTTC.